This TCR beta chain was retrieved from a study of beta chain features in type 1 diabetes. Notes on the study in general: Equally in patients and controls, PCR might preferentially amplify shorter templates. Shortening of TCRB CDR3s, moderate but significant, appeared in all four CD4+ subsets of Type 1 diabetes patients.

V dropped 1 base and J dropped 7; count of bases not matched to a gene: 4. The CDR3 is made up of 15 amino acids. Germline V gene sequence: CDR1 MDHEN, CDR2 SYDVKM. Note on this clone: Its antigen remains unidentified.

The whole isolated RNA underwent reverse transcription, so sequencing captured expressed TCRB transcripts. Assay used: immunoSEQ multiplex PCR; TCRdb lists only in-frame clones, some missing. Among roughly 310,000 clones listed, 11% were seen once. This receptor was obtained from a woman under 40 in good health. Source material: naive CD4+ T cells from blood. The chain recombines TRBV28 with TRBJ1-2; 12 positions match TRBD1. CDR3: CASSLSGTGGRGYTF. Written as DNA, the CDR3 is TGTGCCAGCAGTTTATCAGGGACAGGGGGCCGTGGCTACACCTTC.